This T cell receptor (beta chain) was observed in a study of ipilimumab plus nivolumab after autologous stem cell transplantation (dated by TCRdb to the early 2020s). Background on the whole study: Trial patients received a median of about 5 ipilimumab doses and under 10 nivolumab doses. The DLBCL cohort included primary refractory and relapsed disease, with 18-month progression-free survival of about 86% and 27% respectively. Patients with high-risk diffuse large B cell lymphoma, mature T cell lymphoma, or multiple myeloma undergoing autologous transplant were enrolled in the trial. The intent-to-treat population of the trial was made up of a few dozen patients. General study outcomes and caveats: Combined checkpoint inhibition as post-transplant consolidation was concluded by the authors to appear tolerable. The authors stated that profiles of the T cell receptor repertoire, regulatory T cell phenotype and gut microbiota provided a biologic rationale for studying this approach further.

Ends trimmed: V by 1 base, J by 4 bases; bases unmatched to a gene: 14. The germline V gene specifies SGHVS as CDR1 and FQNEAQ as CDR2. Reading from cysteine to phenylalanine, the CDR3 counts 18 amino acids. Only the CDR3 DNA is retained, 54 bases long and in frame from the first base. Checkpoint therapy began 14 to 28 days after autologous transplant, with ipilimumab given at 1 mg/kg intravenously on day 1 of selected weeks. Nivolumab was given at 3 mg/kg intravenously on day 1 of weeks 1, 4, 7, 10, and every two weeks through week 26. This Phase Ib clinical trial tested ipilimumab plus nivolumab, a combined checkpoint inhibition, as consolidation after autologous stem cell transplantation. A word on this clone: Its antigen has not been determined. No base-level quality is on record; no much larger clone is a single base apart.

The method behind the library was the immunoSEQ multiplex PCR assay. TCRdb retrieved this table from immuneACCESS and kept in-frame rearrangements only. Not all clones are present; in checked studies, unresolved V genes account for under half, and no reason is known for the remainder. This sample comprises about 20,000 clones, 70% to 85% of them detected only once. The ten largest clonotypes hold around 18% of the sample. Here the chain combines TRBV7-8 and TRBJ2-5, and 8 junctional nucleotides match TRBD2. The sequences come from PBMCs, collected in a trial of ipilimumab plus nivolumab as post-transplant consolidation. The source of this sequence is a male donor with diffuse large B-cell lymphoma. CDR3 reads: CASSLGPAGATLRETQYF. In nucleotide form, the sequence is TGTGCCAGCAGCTTAGGCCCAGCGGGAGCTACCCTCCGAGAGACCCAGTACTTC.